A selection of T cell receptor beta chains follows, all from one sample in a study of blood T cells in healthy people across ages. TCRdb re-called the 5' RACE reads with MiXCR, one entry per CDR3 protein. This sample carries under 1,000,000 distinct CDR3 sequences, 36% of them seen once, and the ten largest clones take 10% to 15%. What was sequenced was blood. These receptors all come from a man aged 18 to 29 in good health. Both conserved end residues are part of each CDR3. The order of the fields is V gene, clone size, CDR3 protein. For some rows the clone size is stated as once, few or many, or as a class when expanded; others skip it.

V: TRBV27
size: -
CDR3: CASSCHRGMFYGYTF

V: TRBV28
size: -
CDR3: CASSRRFETLTGNEQFF

V: TRBV7-2
size: few
CDR3: CASSLDRFLINSPLHF

V: TRBV12-3/TRBV12-4
size: -
CDR3: CASSTSRRDSNQPQHF

V: TRBV2
size: -
CDR3: CASSVPQLFRQETQYF

V: TRBV28
size: -
CDR3: CASGAPSTDTQYF

V: TRBV11-2
size: -
CDR3: CASSKTGQETQFF

V: TRBV7-9
size: -
CDR3: CASSYVLGAYEQYF

V: TRBV4-1
size: -
CDR3: CASSQGAGMVTEAFF

V: TRBV20-1
size: -
CDR3: CSARDLGLGNEKLFF

V: TRBV12-3/TRBV12-4
size: -
CDR3: CASSFASGTNVLTF

V: TRBV29-1
size: medium-sized
CDR3: CSAQSGANVLTF

V: TRBV28
size: few
CDR3: CASSLVRVRNTGELFF

V: TRBV4-2
size: -
CDR3: CASSQEDGRGDTQYF

V: TRBV7-9
size: few
CDR3: CASSLGLGYHEQFF

V: TRBV12-3/TRBV12-4
size: -
CDR3: CASSPDRGGHGYTF

V: TRBV7-2
size: -
CDR3: CASGYRGTDKKLFF

V: TRBV5-1
size: many
CDR3: CASSLELSSDEQFF

V: TRBV4-3
size: few
CDR3: CASSQDRGGLPGNEQFF

V: TRBV10-2
size: few
CDR3: CASSALGAGVETQYF

V: TRBV5-5
size: few
CDR3: CASSLVGTESTDTQYF

V: TRBV6-2/TRBV6-3
size: few
CDR3: CASSQRLAGGLRFNEQFF

V: TRBV14
size: -
CDR3: CASSPYISNQPQHF

V: TRBV29-1
size: -
CDR3: CSVVRVLAGVSRNEQFF

V: TRBV12-3/TRBV12-4
size: many
CDR3: CASSQSRGTGANVLTF

V: TRBV20-1
size: many
CDR3: CSASRVEGTDTQYF

V: TRBV24-1
size: few
CDR3: CATRDTGGTEAFF

V: TRBV7-9
size: -
CDR3: CASSGGGAVNSPLHF

V: TRBV14
size: few
CDR3: CASSQESPSFPRYGYTF

V: TRBV9
size: few
CDR3: CASSATSSPYNEQFF

V: TRBV29-1
size: few
CDR3: CSVGALGVNTEAFF

V: TRBV28
size: -
CDR3: CASSLQGARINWDEQYF

V: TRBV29-1
size: -
CDR3: CSVEDEAGASSYEQYF

V: TRBV10-3
size: few
CDR3: CAISETGPEQYF

V: TRBV12-3/TRBV12-4
size: few
CDR3: CASTFGGPENSSPLHF

V: TRBV6-6
size: few
CDR3: CASSQQQGGTDTQYF

V: TRBV29-1
size: -
CDR3: CSVALVSQETQYF

V: TRBV5-1
size: -
CDR3: CASSGGTGNYNEQFF

V: TRBV18
size: -
CDR3: CASSPLAGGDQPQHF

V: TRBV29-1
size: many
CDR3: CSVERGQGYQETQYF

V: TRBV6-6
size: -
CDR3: CASSYIRQQNEQFF

V: TRBV2
size: -
CDR3: CASSEAASDSSYGYTF

V: TRBV4-1
size: once
CDR3: CASSQEILNTEAFF

V: TRBV12-3/TRBV12-4
size: -
CDR3: CASSLARIGELFF

V: TRBV12-3/TRBV12-4
size: few
CDR3: CASSKGGQGFKNEQFF

V: TRBV7-2
size: many
CDR3: CASWGRGTDTQYF

V: TRBV4-2
size: many
CDR3: CASSRGPQETQYF

V: TRBV7-9
size: few
CDR3: CASSLDRGGAGRNEQFF

V: TRBV28
size: -
CDR3: CASSSSGAPKSIQYF

V: TRBV15
size: -
CDR3: CATSSRSGGIAKNIQYF

V: TRBV6-2/TRBV6-3
size: few
CDR3: CASSRLWRGGSYNEQFF

V: TRBV4-1
size: -
CDR3: CASSQVKNYYNEQFF

V: TRBV29-1
size: -
CDR3: CGVYGNRGTYEQYF

V: TRBV20-1
size: once
CDR3: CSASTQREANEQFF

V: TRBV6-2/TRBV6-3
size: -
CDR3: CASSRARVNYEQYF